Below are 10 T cell receptor beta chains sequenced from a single sample in a study of shared clonotypes between healthy human individuals. Sequencing was performed with immunoSEQ multiplex PCR; in TCRdb, only in-frame clones are kept and a portion is missing. Found here are some 2,000,000 clones, about 95% of them singletons; the top ten hold 1% to 1.3%. Only CD45RO-negative cells positively selected for CCR7 counted as naive CD8 cells, so terminally differentiated effector memory CD45RA+ cells were excluded. Sequenced sample: naive CD8+ T cells sorted from blood. These receptors were obtained from a man between 18 and 35 years old in good health.

In the case of this clone: The sample contains more than one DNA sequence encoding this CDR3. V usage is TRBV28 and J usage is TRBJ1-5; D is ambiguous. The CDR3 consists of 19 residues. Germline V gene sequence: CDR1 MDHEN, CDR2 SYDVKM. With 7 bases removed from V and 7 bases from J, the gap between germline ends came to 32 bases. DNA for the CDR3: TGTGCCAGCACTTCTACTGGAGGGAGCGGCCCGAGGTATGGCCAGCCCCAGCATTTT. This codes for CASTSTGGSGPRYGQPQHF.

This clone occurred once. The chain employs TRBV28 and TRBJ2-7; maybe TRBD1 (6 bases). Between the trimmed V and J ends, which lost 7 bases and 2 bases, there was a span of 18 bases. Germline V gene lookup returns CDR1 MDHEN and CDR2 SYDVKM. This CDR3 region has 15 residues. The CDR3 DNA sequence: TGTGCCAGCACCCCCATTGGGGACATAGCCTACGAGCAGTACTTC. Amino acids: CASTPIGDIAYEQYF.

Notes on this clone: Other DNA sequences of this sample code for an identical CDR3. As DNA, the CDR3 is TGTGCCAGCAGCTTAGGGGGGGCTGAAGCTTTCTTT. Its translation: CASSLGGAEAFF. This chain joins TRBV7-9 and TRBJ1-1, with D perhaps matching TRBD1 (5 bases). This CDR3 contains 12 residues. CDR1 and CDR2 (germline): SEHNR, FQNEAQ (reference sequence). V was pared by 1 base and J by 6 bases, with 6 bases between.

A note on this clone: The identical CDR3 is also encoded by other nucleotide sequences in the sample. The V gene is TRBV5-1, the J gene TRBJ2-3; D is unclear. The CDR3 covers 13 residues. Germline V lookup: CDR1 SGHRS, CDR2 YFSETQ. Between the trimmed V and J ends, which lost 1 base and 0 bases, there was a span of 3 bases. CDR3 amino acids: CASSLISTDTQYF. The CDR3 coding sequence is TGCGCCAGCAGCTTGATTAGCACAGATACGCAGTATTTT.

The chain links TRBV2 to TRBJ2-2; D unclear. V was clipped by 7 bases and J by 5 bases, with 8 bases between them. Germline assignment: CDR1 SNHLY and CDR2 FYNNEI. The CDR3 spans 12 residues. CDR3 bases: TGTGCCAGCATAAAGGTTACCGGGGAGCTGTTTTTT. This encodes CASIKVTGELFF.

This chain uses TRBV5-6 with TRBJ1-3, with TRBD1 matching over 7 bases. The V gene end was trimmed by 4 bases and the J gene end by 4 bases; junction bases not matched to a gene: 5. The germline V gene has CDR1 SGHDT and CDR2 YYEEEE. CDR3 length equals 14 residues. The CDR3 DNA is TGTGCCAGCAGCCCCGGACAGGAGGGAAACACCATATATTTT. Translated, it gives CASSPGQEGNTIYF.

As regards this clone: Within the sample, other DNA sequences also encode this same CDR3. This chain links TRBV25-1 with TRBJ1-6; no clear D gene. There are 13 residues in the CDR3. Per the germline V gene, CDR1 is MGHDK and CDR2 is SYGVNS. The V gene lost 5 bases and the J gene lost 7 bases, with 9 bases spanning the gap. CDR3 DNA: TGTGCCAGCAGTCTTCAAGGGAATTCACCCCTCCACTTT. This translates into CASSLQGNSPLHF.

V gene TRBV9 combines with J gene TRBJ2-1; TRBD2 aligns across 8 bases. This CDR3 contains 15 residues. Trimming at V came to 4 bases and at J to 2 bases, leaving 5 bases not matched to a gene. Germline V gene sequence: CDR1 SGDLS, CDR2 YYNGEE. CDR3 DNA: TGTGCCAGCAGCATAGCGGGAAGTCCCTACAATGAGCAGTTCTTC. Translated, it gives CASSIAGSPYNEQFF.

This clone has just one count. The gene calls are TRBV4-1 and TRBJ2-7; maybe TRBD2 (5 bases). CDR1 is MGHRA and CDR2 is YSYEKL in the germline V gene. CDR3 length: 15 amino acids. Trimming pared 2 bases from V and 2 bases from J, leaving 13 bases between. DNA for the CDR3: TGCGCCAGCAGCCAATTATGGTGGGAGACCTACGAGCAGTACTTC. It encodes CASSQLWWETYEQYF.

The V call is TRBV29-1, the J call TRBJ2-3; D remains ambiguous. Germline V gives CDR1 SQVTM, CDR2 ANQGSEA. With 5 bases removed from V and 0 bases from J, the gap between germline ends came to 9 bases. CDR3 length: 13 amino acids. CDR3 amino acids: CSVRPASTDTQYF. In DNA form, the CDR3 reads TGCAGCGTTCGTCCAGCTAGCACAGATACGCAGTATTTT.